What follows are 20 T cell receptor beta chains derived from one specimen sequenced in a study of blood T cells in healthy people across ages. The use of a sample-barcoded 5' primer and a J-beta primer mix characterized a second PCR of roughly 6 to 12 cycles. One entry per CDR3 protein results from TCRdb running MiXCR on the 5' RACE reads. The sample holds about a million distinct CDR3 sequences, 45% to 60% seen once. The sample taken for sequencing was blood. The receptors come from a woman aged 60-75 years in good health.

This clonotype was seen a handful of times. V is TRBV5-1 and J is TRBJ2-3; D not resolved. V dropped 5 bases and J dropped 3 bases, with 16 bases sitting between them. The CDR3 consists of 15 residues. Per germline, CDR1 SGHRS and CDR2 YFSETQ. Written as DNA, the CDR3 is TGCGCCAGCAGTTTCATCCCAGGTGGGACAGATACGCAGTATTTT. Protein: CASSFIPGGTDTQYF.

The CDR3 DNA reads TGTGCCTGGAGCGCTAGCGGGAGGGGTGAGCAGTTCTTC. It is translated as CAWSASGRGEQFF. This chain uses TRBV30 with TRBJ2-1, with 12 nucleotides matching TRBD2. Trimming took 3 bases from V and 9 from J; bases not matched to a gene: 3. Looked up from germline, CDR1 is GTSNPN and CDR2 is SVGIG (reference sequence). The CDR3 covers 13 residues. The full variable domain, its missing parts supplied by reference TRBV30 and TRBJ2-1, is SQTIHQWPATLVQPVGSPLSLECTVEGTSNPNLYWYRQAAGRGLQLLFYSVGIGQISSEVPQNLSASRPQDRQFILSSKKLLLSDSGFYLCAWSASGRGEQFFGPGTRLTVL.

Comments on this clonotype: The junction does not match germline at one end; this may be a read error. The chain is built from TRBV12-3 or TRBV12-4 and TRBJ1-4; D call uncertain. The CDR3 has 15 residues. The CDR3 sequence: CASSPRTATNEKPFF. The CDR3 DNA reads as TGTGCCAGCAGTCCAAGGACTGCAACTAATGAAAAACCGTTTTTT.

The chain uses TRBV12-3 or TRBV12-4 and TRBJ2-3; 15 bases fit TRBD2. Trimming took 5 bases from V and 4 from J; bases not matched to a gene: 16. The CDR3 sequence is 20 residues long. CDR3 residues: CASSLQGTSGRPLRADTQYF. The CDR3 nucleotides read TGTGCCAGCAGTCTCCAGGGGACTAGCGGGAGGCCCCTTCGGGCAGATACGCAGTATTTT.

The chain combines TRBV6-1 with TRBJ2-4, with 8 bases fitting TRBD2. The DNA end is more similar to TRBJ2-7, so the J call may be wrong. Germline CDR1 MNHNS, CDR2 SASEGT. This CDR3 has 16 residues. The CDR3 DNA reads as TGTGCCAGCAGCGAAAAGGCAACTAGCGGATCCTACGAGCAGTACTTC. Translation: CASSEKATSGSYEQYF.

The CDR3 is CASSSGTPGDKDQYF. The DNA for the CDR3 is TGCGCCAGCAGCTCAGGGACCCCGGGTGACAAGGACCAGTACTTC. V gene TRBV5-1 combines with J gene TRBJ2-5; D is possibly TRBD1 or TRBD2 (5 bases each). The germline V and J ends were trimmed by 3 bases and 10 bases, with 22 bases remaining between them. The CDR3 contains 15 residues. Germline-derived CDR1 and CDR2 are SGHRS and YFSETQ.

This clonotype was seen more than once but under ten times. The gene calls are TRBV12-3 or TRBV12-4 and TRBJ2-3, with 8 bases aligning to TRBD2. Trimming cost V 6 bases and J 6 bases; bases outside gene matches: 8. The CDR3 totals 14 residues. The CDR3 here is CASSRTGGEDTQYF. In nucleotides, the CDR3 is TGTGCCAGCAGCCGGACCGGGGGGGAGGATACGCAGTATTTT.

Details on this clonotype: Sequence at one end of the junction differs from germline and may be a read error. This chain uses TRBV20-1 with TRBJ1-4; possible D gene TRBD1, 5 bases. Per germline, CDR1 DFQATT and CDR2 SNEGSKA (reference sequence). CDR3 length: 13 residues. Here the CDR3 reads CRMTAATNENLFF. The CDR3 DNA is TGCAGGATGACAGCCGCAACTAATGAAAACCTGTTTTTT.

V and J are TRBV2 and TRBJ2-5; D is uncertain. This CDR3 is built from 11 residues. Trimming pared 4 bases from V and 4 bases from J, leaving 4 bases between. Per germline, CDR1 SNHLY and CDR2 FYNNEI. The DNA of the CDR3 is TGTGCCAGCAGTGGGACAGAGACCCAGTACTTC. Amino acids: CASSGTETQYF. Looking up the rest from reference TRBV2 and TRBJ2-5 gives the full variable domain: EPEVTQTPSHQVTQMGQEVILRCVPISNHLYFYWYRQILGQKVEFLVSFYNNEISEKSEIFDDQFSVERPDGSNFTLKIRSTKLEDSAMYFCASSGTETQYFGPGTRLLVL.

Ten or more counts support this clonotype. J is TRBJ2-3 and V is TRBV7-2, with D possibly being TRBD2 (6 bases). Germline assignment: CDR1 SGHTA and CDR2 FQGNSA. V was pared by 8 bases and J by 1 base, with 10 bases between. The CDR3 sequence is 13 residues long. The CDR3 sequence is CASSRRGTDTQYF. The CDR3 DNA is TGTGCCAGCTCAAGGAGGGGCACAGATACGCAGTATTTT.

J is TRBJ2-1 and V is TRBV20-1; 11 positions agree with TRBD2. V lost 0 bases, J lost 9 bases, and 7 bases stayed unmatched. CDR1 is DFQATT and CDR2 is SNEGSKA in the germline V gene (reference sequence). CDR3 length equals 15 residues. CDR3 coding DNA: TGCAGTGCTAGAGATCAGACTAGCGGGAAGCCTGAGCAGTTCTTC. Translated: CSARDQTSGKPEQFF.

The chain recombines TRBV3-1 with TRBJ1-2; 7 bases line up with TRBD1. The CDR3 runs 14 residues. V was clipped by 3 bases and J by 4 bases; unmatched bases: 5. Germline CDR1 LGHDT, CDR2 YNNKEL (reference sequence). CDR3 sequence: CASSQYRGAYGYTF. The CDR3 region has the DNA TGTGCCAGCAGCCAGTACAGGGGTGCCTATGGCTACACCTTC.

In this sample, this clonotype turned up a few times. V is TRBV4-2 and J is TRBJ2-7, with 8 bases identical to TRBD2. This CDR3 is 18 amino acids long. Trimming at V came to 1 base and at J to 0 bases, leaving 11 bases not matched to a gene. From germline, CDR1 is LGHNA and CDR2 YNFKEQ. The CDR3 loop reads CASSQGWATSGLSYEQYF. The CDR3 bases are TGTGCCAGCAGCCAAGGATGGGCCACTAGCGGACTCTCCTACGAGCAGTACTTC.

This clonotype was detected many times. The chain couples TRBV29-1 to TRBJ2-3, with TRBD1 as a possible D gene (6 bases). This CDR3 is 12 amino acids long. CDR1 and CDR2 (germline): SQVTM, ANQGSEA. The V end lost 4 bases, the J end lost 11 bases, and 16 bases lay between the germline ends. The CDR3 nucleotides are TGCAGCGTTGGCCCTTCCGAGGGGGTGCAGTATTTT. Translating it yields CSVGPSEGVQYF.

V and J are TRBV7-9 and TRBJ2-1, with D perhaps matching TRBD1 or TRBD2 (5 bases each). The germline CDR1 and CDR2 sequences are SEHNR and FQNEAQ (reference sequence). The V end was cut by 1 base, the J end by 6 bases, with 10 bases between. The CDR3 is made up of 14 amino acids. Written as DNA, the CDR3 is TGTGCCAGCAGCTTAGTGGGGGAAGGCAATGAGCAGTTCTTC. It translates to CASSLVGEGNEQFF. Drawing the rest from reference TRBV7-9 and TRBJ2-1, the complete variable domain is DTGVSQNPRHKITKRGQNVTFRCDPISEHNRLYWYRQTLGQGPEFLTYFQNEAQLEKSRLLSDRFSAERPKGSFSTLEIQRTEQGDSAMYLCASSLVGEGNEQFFGPGTRLTVL.

This rearrangement joins TRBV10-3 to TRBJ2-7; a weak D match, TRBD2 (7 bases). CDR1 ENHRY and CDR2 SYGVKD come from the germline V gene. V was shortened by 3 bases and J by 0 bases, with 12 bases between the two germline ends. The length of the CDR3 is 15 residues. CDR3 loop: CAISDERDNSYEQYF. The CDR3 nucleotides are TGTGCCATCAGTGATGAGCGGGACAACTCCTACGAGCAGTACTTC.

This sequence joins TRBV6-4 and TRBJ2-5; TRBD2 aligns across 7 bases. Gene TRBJ2-7 matches the end of the DNA better, so the J call may be wrong. The germline CDR1 and CDR2 sequences are MRHNA and SNTAGT. The CDR3 loop spans 16 amino acids. The DNA of the CDR3 is TGTGCCAGCAGTGACCCCGGGGAGGGGCGAAACTACGAGCAGTACTTC. Residues: CASSDPGEGRNYEQYF.

Only one count was recorded for this clonotype. This chain connects TRBV29-1 to TRBJ2-7, with TRBD2 identical over 10 bases. Trimming at V came to 5 bases and at J to 7 bases, leaving 8 bases not matched to a gene. The CDR3 has 13 amino acids. Germline V gene lookup returns CDR1 SQVTM and CDR2 ANQGSEA. The CDR3 loop reads CSVRLAGVGEQYF. Here the CDR3 DNA reads TGCAGCGTTCGGCTAGCGGGAGTAGGGGAGCAGTACTTC.

With regard to this clonotype: A read error may account for a junction end that differs from germline. CDR3 nucleotide sequence: TGTACCAGCAGCTTAGGCCAGAATAACTATGGCTACACCTTC. It yields the protein CTSSLGQNNYGYTF. The rearrangement joins TRBV11-1 to TRBJ1-2; D is unclear. Germline assignment: CDR1 SGHAT and CDR2 FQDESV (reference sequence). This CDR3 is 14 amino acids long.

This chain uses TRBV5-5 with TRBJ2-3; D gene uncertain. CDR1 and CDR2 from the germline V gene are SGHKS and YYEKEE (reference sequence). With 4 bases removed from V and 7 bases from J, the gap between germline ends came to 13 bases. This CDR3 contains 13 residues. In DNA, the CDR3 is TGTGCCAGCAGCCCTGGTCAGGTCTATACGCAGTATTTT. Protein sequence: CASSPGQVYTQYF.